This T cell receptor (beta chain) derives from a study of T cell responses to AZD1222 COVID-19 vaccine. Notes on the study in general: Sampled repertoires all dated from after the peak T cell response.

Details on this clone: Its antigen is currently unknown.

TCRdb's table, derived via immunoSEQ multiplex PCR, lists solely in-frame clones and lacks some. This sample has 150,000 to 200,000 clones; about 85% occur once, and the top ten carry 2% to 3%. V was pared by 0 bases and J by 3 bases, with 10 bases between. This CDR3 is 15 amino acids long. Looked up from germline, CDR1 is SGHKS and CDR2 is YYEKEE (reference sequence). The J gene is TRBJ1-3, the V gene TRBV5-5; D gene ambiguous. This receptor was identified in an adult in good health. The sequencing used peripheral blood, collected on day 0 of AZD1222 vaccination. The CDR3 DNA reads TGTGCCAGCAGCTTGGTAGCGGGGATTGGAAACACCATATATTTT. Its translation is CASSLVAGIGNTIYF.